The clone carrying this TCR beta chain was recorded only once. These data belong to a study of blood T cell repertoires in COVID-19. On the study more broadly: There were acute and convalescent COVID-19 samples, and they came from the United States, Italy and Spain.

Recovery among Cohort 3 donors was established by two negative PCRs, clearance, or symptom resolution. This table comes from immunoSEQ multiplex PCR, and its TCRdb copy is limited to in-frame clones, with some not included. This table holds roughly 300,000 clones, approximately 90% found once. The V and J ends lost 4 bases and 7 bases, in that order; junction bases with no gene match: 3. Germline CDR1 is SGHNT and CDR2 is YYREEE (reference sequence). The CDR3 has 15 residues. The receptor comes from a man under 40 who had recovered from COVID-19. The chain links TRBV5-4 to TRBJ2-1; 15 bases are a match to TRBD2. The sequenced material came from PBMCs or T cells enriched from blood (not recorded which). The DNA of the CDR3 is TGTGCCAGCAGCCCTGGGACTAGCGGGAGGAATGAGCAGTTCTTC. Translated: CASSPGTSGRNEQFF.